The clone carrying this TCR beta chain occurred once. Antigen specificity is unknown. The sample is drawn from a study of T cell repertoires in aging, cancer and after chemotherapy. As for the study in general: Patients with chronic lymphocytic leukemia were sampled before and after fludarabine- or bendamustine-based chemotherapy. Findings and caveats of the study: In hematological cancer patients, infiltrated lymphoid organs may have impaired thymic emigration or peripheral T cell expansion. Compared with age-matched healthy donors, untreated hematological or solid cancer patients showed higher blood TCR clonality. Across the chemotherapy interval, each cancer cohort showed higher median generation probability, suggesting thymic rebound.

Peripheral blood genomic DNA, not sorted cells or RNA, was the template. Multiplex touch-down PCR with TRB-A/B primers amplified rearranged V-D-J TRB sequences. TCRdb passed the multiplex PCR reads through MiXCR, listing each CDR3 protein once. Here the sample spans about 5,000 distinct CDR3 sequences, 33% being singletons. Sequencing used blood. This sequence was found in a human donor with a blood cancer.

In DNA form, the CDR3 reads TGTGCCAGCAGACCACTAGCGGGGGCCAACAATGAGCAGTTCTTC. As protein: CASRPLAGANNEQFF. The V gene is TRBV6-2 or TRBV6-3, the J gene TRBJ2-1; 11 bases are a match to TRBD2. Germline CDR1 is MNHEY and CDR2 is SVGEGT. This CDR3 is built from 15 residues. The junction had 6 bases not matched to a gene; V was cut back by 6 bases and J by 5 bases.